Described below is a single T cell receptor (beta chain) sequence and its context. Total RNA extraction was carried out from unfractionated whole blood. The source of the sample is a study of human T cells and chemical hapten exposure. Across the study: Slight volume differences across pooled libraries mainly accounted for varying per-sample TCR yields.

Trimming took 4 bases from V and 1 from J, leaving 11 bases between them. The CDR3 runs to 15 residues. Germline lookup yields CDR1 KGHSH and CDR2 LQKENI. Unique molecular identifiers were attached to individual cDNA molecules during library preparation. Original analysis: Samples ranged from roughly 23,224 to 690,600 TCRs, with a median of approximately 90,000. TCRdb passed the 5' RACE reads through MiXCR, listing each CDR3 protein once. These V and J calls originate from TCRdb's pipeline instead of the authors' own analysis. There are 100,000 to 120,000 distinct CDR3 sequences in the sample; approximately 20% occur only once, and 2.5% to 3% lies in the top ten.

The sequence was obtained from a human donor in good health. This rearrangement joins TRBV18 to TRBJ1-3, with D possibly TRBD1 on 5 matching bases. CDR3 amino acids: CASSQQVQSGNTIYF. Written as DNA, the CDR3 is TGTGCCAGCTCACAACAGGTTCAATCTGGAAACACCATATATTTT.